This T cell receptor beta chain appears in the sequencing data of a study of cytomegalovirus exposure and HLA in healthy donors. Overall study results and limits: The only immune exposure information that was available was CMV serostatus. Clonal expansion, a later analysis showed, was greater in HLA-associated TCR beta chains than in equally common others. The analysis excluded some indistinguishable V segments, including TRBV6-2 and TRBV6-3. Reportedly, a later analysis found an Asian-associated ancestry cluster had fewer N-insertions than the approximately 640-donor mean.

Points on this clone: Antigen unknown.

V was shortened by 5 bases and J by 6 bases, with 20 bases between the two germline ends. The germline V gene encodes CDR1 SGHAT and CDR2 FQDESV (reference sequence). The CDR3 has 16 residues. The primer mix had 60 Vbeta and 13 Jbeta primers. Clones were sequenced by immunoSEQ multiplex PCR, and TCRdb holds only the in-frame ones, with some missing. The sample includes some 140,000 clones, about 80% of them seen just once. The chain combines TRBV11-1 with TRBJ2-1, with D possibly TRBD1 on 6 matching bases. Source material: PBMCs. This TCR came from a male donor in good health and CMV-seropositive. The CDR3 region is CASSKYRDIFTNEQFF. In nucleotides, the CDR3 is TGTGCCAGCAGCAAATACCGGGACATATTCACCAATGAGCAGTTCTTC.